The TCR beta chain under discussion was sequenced for a study of blood T cell repertoires in COVID-19. About the research overall: Samples of COVID-19 (acute and convalescent) were obtained from the United States, Italy and Spain. T cells, B-cell-depleted T cells, or PBMCs supplied cDNA or gDNA.

Original processing methods: Cell counts per sample came from amplifying reference gene primers. The protocol was immunoSEQ multiplex PCR, while the TCRdb copy is restricted to in-frame clones and leaves out a portion. The V and J calls and the clone size are those of that table, but D and trimming were determined from the DNA. The top ten hold approximately 9.7% of the sample, which has about 270,000 clones, approximately 86% seen once. Germline lookup yields CDR1 GTSNPN and CDR2 SVGIG (reference sequence). J lost 6 bases, V lost 8 bases, and 11 bases had no gene match. The CDR3 is 14 amino acids. Material for sequencing was peripheral blood. The chain uses TRBV30 and TRBJ2-2, with 8 nucleotides matching TRBD1. This clonotype was sampled from a man aged 35-49 years with active or convalescent COVID-19. CDR3 sequence reads: CAALPGQAPGELFF. The CDR3 DNA follows: TGTGCCGCACTACCGGGACAGGCTCCCGGGGAGCTGTTTTTT.